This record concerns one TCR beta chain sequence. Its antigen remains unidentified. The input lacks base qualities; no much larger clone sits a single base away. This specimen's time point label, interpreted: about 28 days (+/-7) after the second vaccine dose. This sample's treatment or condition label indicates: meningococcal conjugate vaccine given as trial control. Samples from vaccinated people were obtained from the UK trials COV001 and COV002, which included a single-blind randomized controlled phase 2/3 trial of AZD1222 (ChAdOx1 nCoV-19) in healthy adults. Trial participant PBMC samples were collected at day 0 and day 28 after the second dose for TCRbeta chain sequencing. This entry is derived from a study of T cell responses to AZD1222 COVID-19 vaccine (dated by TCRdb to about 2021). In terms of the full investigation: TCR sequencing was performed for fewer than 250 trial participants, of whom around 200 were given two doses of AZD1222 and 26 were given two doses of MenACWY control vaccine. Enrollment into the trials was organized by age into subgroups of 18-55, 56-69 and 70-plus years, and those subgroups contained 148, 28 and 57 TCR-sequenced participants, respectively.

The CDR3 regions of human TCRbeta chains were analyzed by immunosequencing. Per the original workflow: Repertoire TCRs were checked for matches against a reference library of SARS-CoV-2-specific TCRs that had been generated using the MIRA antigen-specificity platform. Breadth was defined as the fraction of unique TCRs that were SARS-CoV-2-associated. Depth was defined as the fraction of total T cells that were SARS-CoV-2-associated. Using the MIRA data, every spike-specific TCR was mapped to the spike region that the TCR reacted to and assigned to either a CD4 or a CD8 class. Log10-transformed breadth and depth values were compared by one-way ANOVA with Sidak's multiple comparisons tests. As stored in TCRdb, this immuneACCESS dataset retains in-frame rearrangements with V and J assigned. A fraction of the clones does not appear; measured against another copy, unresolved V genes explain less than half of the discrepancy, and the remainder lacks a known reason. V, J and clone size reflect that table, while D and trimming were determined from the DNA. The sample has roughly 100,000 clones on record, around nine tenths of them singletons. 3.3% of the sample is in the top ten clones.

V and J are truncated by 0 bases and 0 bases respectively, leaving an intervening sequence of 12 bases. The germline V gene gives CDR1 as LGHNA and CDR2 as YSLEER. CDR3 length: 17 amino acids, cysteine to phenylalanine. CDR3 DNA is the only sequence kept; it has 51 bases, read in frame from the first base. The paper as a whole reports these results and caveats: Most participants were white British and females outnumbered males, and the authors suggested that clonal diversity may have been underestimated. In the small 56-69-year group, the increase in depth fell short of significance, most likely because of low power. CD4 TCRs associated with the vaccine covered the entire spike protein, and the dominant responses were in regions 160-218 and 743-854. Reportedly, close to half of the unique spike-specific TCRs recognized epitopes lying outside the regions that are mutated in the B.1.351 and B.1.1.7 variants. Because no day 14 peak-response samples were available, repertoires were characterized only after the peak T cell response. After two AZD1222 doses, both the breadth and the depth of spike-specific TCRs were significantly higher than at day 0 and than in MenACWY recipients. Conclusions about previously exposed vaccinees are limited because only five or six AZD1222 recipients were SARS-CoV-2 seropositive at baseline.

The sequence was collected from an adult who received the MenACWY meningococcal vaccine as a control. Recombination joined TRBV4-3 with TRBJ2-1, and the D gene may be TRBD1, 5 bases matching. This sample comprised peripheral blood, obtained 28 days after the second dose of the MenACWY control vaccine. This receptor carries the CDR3 CASSQDHGASSYNEQFF. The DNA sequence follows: TGCGCCAGCAGCCAAGATCATGGGGCGAGCTCCTACAATGAGCAGTTCTTC.